Listed below are T cell receptor beta chains from one sample, sequenced in a study of PD-L1 blockade in urothelial cancer. Libraries were prepared by immunoSEQ multiplex PCR; TCRdb keeps only in-frame clonotypes and omits some of them. The sample records some 56,000 clones, over 75% being singletons. This specimen was PBMCs, taken around atezolizumab (anti-PD-L1) treatment. Receptors were obtained from a man between 65 and 85 years old with urothelial cancer. Each CDR3 is given with its conserved first and last residue. The D gene is left open where the match is weak. The listing skips clone size in some rows; elsewhere it reads once, few, many or a size class.

>TRBV18|TRBD1|TRBJ1-2|-
TGTGCCAGCTCACCAATTACCCCCGGGACAGGGGTTAACTATGGCTACACCTTC
CASSPITPGTGVNYGYTF
>TRBV5-1|-|TRBJ2-2|once
TGCGCCAGCAGCCGGGGGGCCATAAACCCCGCGGAGCTGTTTTTT
CASSRGAINPAELFF
>TRBV4-2|TRBD2|TRBJ2-7|few
TGTGCCAGCAGCCAAGATAACGGGAGGGCCTCCTACGAGCAGTACTTC
CASSQDNGRASYEQYF
>TRBV19|TRBD2|TRBJ2-1|few
TGTGCCAGTACCCCCGGGACTAGCGGGAGGTCGGATGAGCAGTTCTTC
CASTPGTSGRSDEQFF
>TRBV29-1|-|TRBJ2-7|-
TGCAGCGTTGTTTGGCGGGCGGGACCTTACTTCGAGCAGTACTTC
CSVVWRAGPYFEQYF
>TRBV18|-|TRBJ2-5|-
TGTGCCAGCTCCTCGGGAGTTGGGGAGGAGACCCAGTACTTC
CASSSGVGEETQYF
>TRBV5-1|-|TRBJ2-1|-
TGCGCCAGCAGCTTGGTGGCAGGGGAGTACAATGAGCAGTTCTTC
CASSLVAGEYNEQFF
>TRBV6-5|TRBD1|TRBJ2-7|-
TGTGCCAGCAGTATAGAACAAGACAGGGCCTACGAGCAGTACTTC
CASSIEQDRAYEQYF
>TRBV6-6|-|TRBJ1-1|-
TGTGCCAGCCGAACATACAGGAACACTGAAGCTTTCTTT
CASRTYRNTEAFF
>TRBV9|-|TRBJ2-1|-
TGTGCCAGCAGCGTCTGGGGGGGCTCCTCCTCCTACAATGAGCAGTTCTTC
CASSVWGGSSSYNEQFF
>TRBV18|-|TRBJ2-5|-
TGTGCCAGCTCACCGGCCCAAGAGACCCAGTACTTC
CASSPAQETQYF
>TRBV5-1|-|TRBJ2-2|-
TGCGCCAGCAGCTTGCCCCAGGCGAACACCGGGGAGCTGTTTTTT
CASSLPQANTGELFF
>TRBV30|-|TRBJ2-7|-
TGTGCCTGGAGTGGGGATGGGGGGTCCTACGAGCAGTACTTC
CAWSGDGGSYEQYF
>TRBV6-6|-|TRBJ1-1|-
TGTGCCAGCAGCTCTTCCATCGGAGCTTTCTTT
CASSSSIGAFF
>TRBV2|TRBD2|TRBJ2-1|-
TGTGCCAGCAGGGTTAGCGGGGGACACAATGAGCAGTTCTTC
CASRVSGGHNEQFF
>TRBV7-6|TRBD1|TRBJ2-1|-
TGTGCCAGCAGCACGGACAGGGGATACAATGAGCAGTTCTTC
CASSTDRGYNEQFF
>TRBV9|-|TRBJ2-7|-
TGTGCCAGCACCCATTCCTACGAGCAGTACTTC
CASTHSYEQYF
>TRBV7-9|TRBD2|TRBJ2-1|-
TGTGCCAGCAGCGCCGGGACTAGCCCCTACAATGAGCAGTTCTTC
CASSAGTSPYNEQFF
>TRBV7-9|TRBD1|TRBJ2-4|-
TGTGCCAGCAGCTGGGACAGGGAGGTACCGATGTTGGAAAACATTCAGTACTTC
CASSWDREVPMLENIQYF
>TRBV5-1|-|TRBJ2-7|-
TGCGCCAGCAGCTTGGCCACAGGGAACGAGCAGTACTTC
CASSLATGNEQYF
>TRBV19|TRBD1|TRBJ2-5|-
TGTGCCAGTAGTATTGACAGGGCGAGCGGACAGACCCAGTACTTC
CASSIDRASGQTQYF
>TRBV5-4|TRBD2|TRBJ2-5|-
TGTGCCAGCAGTTCCGATAGCGGGAGGGCCGTAGAGACCCAGTACTTC
CASSSDSGRAVETQYF
>TRBV5-6|-|TRBJ2-4|-
TGTGCCAGCAGCTTGGTAGAATACGAAAACATTCAGTACTTC
CASSLVEYENIQYF
>TRBV7-9|TRBD2|TRBJ2-7|-
TGTGCAAGCAGGCGGGAGAACTACGAGCAGTACTTC
CASRRENYEQYF
>TRBV15|-|TRBJ2-2|-
TGTGCCACCAGCACCCGCCCCAGCAGGTTGAGGAACACCGGGGAGCTGTTTTTT
CATSTRPSRLRNTGELFF
>TRBV6-5|TRBD1|TRBJ1-4|-
TGTGCCAGCAGAGACCAGGGGGCAACTAATGAAAAACTGTTTTTT
CASRDQGATNEKLFF
>TRBV28|TRBD2|TRBJ2-7|once
TGTGCCAGCAGTTTCCCAGCTAGCGGAGGTTTGGTTTACGAGCAGTACTTC
CASSFPASGGLVYEQYF
>TRBV28|-|TRBJ2-7|-
TGTGCCAGCAGTTTACTGGAGGACGCCTACGAGCAGTACTTC
CASSLLEDAYEQYF
>TRBV7-2|-|TRBJ1-1|-
TGTGCCAGCAGCCCACAGGGTTTGCGCACTGAAGCTTTCTTT
CASSPQGLRTEAFF
>TRBV5-4|TRBD1|TRBJ1-2|-
TGTGCCAGCAGCCCGACAGGGAACTATGGCTACACCTTC
CASSPTGNYGYTF
>TRBV29-1|TRBD2|TRBJ2-1|-
TGCAGCTCTTCTGGACTAGCGGTGAGTGAGCAGTTCTTC
CSSSGLAVSEQFF
>TRBV5-6|TRBD2|TRBJ2-5|-
TGTGCCAGCAGTCGAGTGGCTAGCGGGCCCCAAGAGACCCAGTACTTC
CASSRVASGPQETQYF
>TRBV9|-|TRBJ2-3|-
TGTGCCAGCAGCGGGACAGAGAGCACAGATACGCAGTATTTT
CASSGTESTDTQYF
>TRBV19|TRBD1|TRBJ2-7|-
TGTGCCAGTAGTACTGCGATCTCCGGGACAGGGGGCTACGAGCAGTACTTC
CASSTAISGTGGYEQYF
>TRBV27|TRBD2|TRBJ2-2|once
TGTGCCAGCAGTTCCGCCTTGGGGGGGGAATTAACCGGGGAGCTGTTTTTT
CASSSALGGELTGELFF
>TRBV5-5|-|TRBJ1-2|-
TGTGCCAGCAGCTCCGACTCCTATGGCTACACCTTC
CASSSDSYGYTF
>TRBV7-8|-|TRBJ1-5|-
TGTGCCAGCAGCTTTAGCCAACCTAATAGCAATCAGCCCCAGCATTTT
CASSFSQPNSNQPQHF
>TRBV7-9|TRBD2|TRBJ2-1|-
TGTGCCAGCAGCATCGGACTAGCGGGAGGTGGAAATGAGCAGTTCTTC
CASSIGLAGGGNEQFF
>TRBV5-4|TRBD1|TRBJ2-2|-
TGTGCCAGCAGCCGGGACAGGGGCCACACCGGGGAGCTGTTTTTT
CASSRDRGHTGELFF
>TRBV19|TRBD2|TRBJ2-1|once
TGTGCCAGTAGTCTCGGGACTAGCGGGAGGGGCGCTAACAATGAGCAGTTCTTC
CASSLGTSGRGANNEQFF
>TRBV4-1|-|TRBJ2-7|-
TGCGCCAGCAGCCAAGATGTTCAGGGCTACGAGCAGTACTTC
CASSQDVQGYEQYF
>TRBV23-1|TRBD2|TRBJ2-7|-
TGCGCCAGCAGCCGGGAGGCCTGGGACGAGCAGTACTTC
CASSREAWDEQYF
>TRBV18|TRBD2|TRBJ2-1|-
TGTGCCAGCTCACCGACTAGCGGGAGGTTCAGTGAGCAGTTCTTC
CASSPTSGRFSEQFF
>TRBV5-4|-|TRBJ1-3|once
TGTGCCAGCAGTACGGCTGGAAACACCATATATTTT
CASSTAGNTIYF
>TRBV27|-|TRBJ2-7|-
TGTGCCAGCAGAGGGGGTGGGAACAACGAGCAGTACTTC
CASRGGGNNEQYF
>TRBV21-1|-|TRBJ1-3|-
TGTGCCCAGATCACGTTCGGGGTTTCTGGAAACACCATATATTTT
CAQITFGVSGNTIYF